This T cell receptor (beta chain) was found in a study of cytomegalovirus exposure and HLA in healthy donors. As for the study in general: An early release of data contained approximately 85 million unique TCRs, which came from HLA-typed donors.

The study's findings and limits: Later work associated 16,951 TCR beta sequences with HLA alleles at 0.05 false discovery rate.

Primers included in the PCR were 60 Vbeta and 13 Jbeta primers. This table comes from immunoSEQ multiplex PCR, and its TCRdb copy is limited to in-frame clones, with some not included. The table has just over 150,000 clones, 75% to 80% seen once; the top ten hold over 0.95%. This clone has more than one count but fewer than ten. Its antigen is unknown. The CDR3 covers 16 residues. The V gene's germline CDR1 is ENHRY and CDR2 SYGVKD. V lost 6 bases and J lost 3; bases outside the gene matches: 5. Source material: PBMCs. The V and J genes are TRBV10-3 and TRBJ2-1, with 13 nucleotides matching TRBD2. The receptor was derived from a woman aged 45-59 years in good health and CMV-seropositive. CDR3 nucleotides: TGTGCCATCAGCCCCGGGACTAGCGGGGTCTACAATGAGCAGTTCTTC. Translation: CAISPGTSGVYNEQFF.